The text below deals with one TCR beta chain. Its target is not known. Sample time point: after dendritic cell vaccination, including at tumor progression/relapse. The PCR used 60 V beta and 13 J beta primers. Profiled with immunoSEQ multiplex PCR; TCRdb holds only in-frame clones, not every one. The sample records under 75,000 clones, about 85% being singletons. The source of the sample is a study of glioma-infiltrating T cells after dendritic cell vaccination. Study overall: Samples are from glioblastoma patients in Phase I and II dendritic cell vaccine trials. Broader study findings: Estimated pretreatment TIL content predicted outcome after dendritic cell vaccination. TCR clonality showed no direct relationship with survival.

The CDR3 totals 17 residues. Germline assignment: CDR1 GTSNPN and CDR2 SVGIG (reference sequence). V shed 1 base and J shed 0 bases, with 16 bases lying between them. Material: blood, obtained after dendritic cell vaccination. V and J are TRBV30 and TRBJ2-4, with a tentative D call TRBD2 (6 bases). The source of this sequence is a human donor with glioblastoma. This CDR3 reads CAWSAGGVSIAKNIQYF. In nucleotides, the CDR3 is TGTGCCTGGAGTGCAGGAGGGGTTTCGATAGCCAAAAACATTCAGTACTTC.